This entry concerns a single TCR beta chain. What it binds is unknown. V dropped 0 bases and J dropped 5; count of bases not matched to a gene: 4. Germline assignment: CDR1 MRHNA and CDR2 SNTAGT. The CDR3 is 15 amino acids. This record belongs to a study of cytomegalovirus exposure and HLA in healthy donors. Overall study results and limits: A later analysis found that most CMV-associated TCR beta chains appeared HLA-restricted. Three chains linked to CMV were shown in vitro to be specific for CMV antigens.

While unrecorded immune exposures were likely, the donors were nominally healthy when sampled. Primers: 60 Vbeta forward and 13 Jbeta reverse. TCRdb's table, derived via immunoSEQ multiplex PCR, lists solely in-frame clones and lacks some. The sample yields over 130,000 clones, more than 75% seen once. The source of this sequence is a human donor in good health. Sequencing used PBMCs. This chain links TRBV6-4 with TRBJ2-7, with 10 bases matching TRBD1. CDR3 protein: CASSDSTGGKDEQYF. In nucleotides, the CDR3 is TGTGCCAGCAGTGACTCGACAGGGGGCAAGGACGAGCAGTACTTC.